This T cell receptor (beta chain) emerged from a study of blood T cell repertoires in COVID-19. Looking at the study overall: Collection of acute and convalescent COVID-19 samples took place in the United States, Italy and Spain.

The protocol was immunoSEQ multiplex PCR, while the TCRdb copy is restricted to in-frame clones and leaves out a portion. In the table there are 250,000 to 300,000 clones, 80% to 90% of which are singletons. The CDR3 covers 12 residues. Per the germline V gene, CDR1 is SGHDN and CDR2 is FVKESK. V lost 4 bases and J lost 7, with 9 bases in between. V is TRBV14 and J is TRBJ2-3; D is uncertain. This receptor was obtained from a woman in her 70s with acute or convalescent COVID-19. Sample: peripheral blood. The CDR3 nucleotides are TGTGCCAGCAGCCCCGAGTTGAATACGCAGTATTTT. It is translated as CASSPELNTQYF.